Listed below are T cell receptor beta chains from one sample, sequenced in a study of regulatory T cells in long-lasting Graves disease. TCRdb re-derived calls from the multiplex PCR reads in MiXCR, one entry per CDR3 protein. The sample lists some 420,000 distinct CDR3 sequences, 20% to 25% occurring once. Sequenced material: peripheral blood mononuclear cells (PBMCs), taken when the disease was refractory, from a patient treated with antithyroid drugs. The receptors stem from a female donor with Graves disease. The CDR3 runs from the conserved cysteine through the conserved F or W. A D gene is named only where the DNA matches it firmly. Size is omitted from some rows. Given values are once, few, many or a class for expanded clones.

abundance: many; d_gene: TRBD2; j_gene: TRBJ2-5; v_gene: TRBV20-1; CDR3nt: TGCAGTGCTAAGGGAACTAGCGATACAAAGACCCAGTACTTC; CDR3aa: CSAKGTSDTKTQYF
abundance: -; d_gene: -; j_gene: TRBJ1-1; v_gene: TRBV30; CDR3nt: TGTGCCTGGAGTGTAAGGCGGCAGATGAACACTGAAGCTTTCTTT; CDR3aa: CAWSVRRQMNTEAFF
abundance: many; d_gene: TRBD1; j_gene: TRBJ1-5; v_gene: TRBV12-3/TRBV12-4; CDR3nt: TGTGCCAGCAGTCTCCAGACAGGGGCGGATCAGCCCCAGCATTTT; CDR3aa: CASSLQTGADQPQHF
abundance: few; d_gene: TRBD2; j_gene: TRBJ2-1; v_gene: TRBV7-2; CDR3nt: TGTGCCAGCAGCTTAAGCGGGAGCGCCTACAATGAGCAGTTCTTC; CDR3aa: CASSLSGSAYNEQFF
abundance: few; d_gene: TRBD1; j_gene: TRBJ2-7; v_gene: TRBV30; CDR3nt: TGTGCCTGGAGTGCTACAGGGGGCGAGCAGTACTTC; CDR3aa: CAWSATGGEQYF
abundance: many; d_gene: -; j_gene: TRBJ1-1; v_gene: TRBV12-3/TRBV12-4; CDR3nt: TGTGCCAGCAGACGATTGGGACAGAACACTGAAGCTTTCTTT; CDR3aa: CASRRLGQNTEAFF
abundance: -; d_gene: -; j_gene: TRBJ2-7; v_gene: TRBV29-1; CDR3nt: TGCAGCGTAGGGGGTGGGGCTGGGGATTCCGAGCAGTACTTC; CDR3aa: CSVGGGAGDSEQYF
abundance: many; d_gene: -; j_gene: TRBJ2-5; v_gene: TRBV29-1; CDR3nt: TGCAGCGTTGAGTGGGGTCAAGAGACCCAGTACTTC; CDR3aa: CSVEWGQETQYF
abundance: -; d_gene: -; j_gene: TRBJ2-7; v_gene: TRBV19; CDR3nt: TGTGCCAGTGGTTACAACTCCTACGAGCAGTACTTC; CDR3aa: CASGYNSYEQYF
abundance: many; d_gene: -; j_gene: TRBJ1-6; v_gene: TRBV6-1; CDR3nt: TGTGCCAGCAGTACGGACGGGTACTCCTATAATTCACCCCTCCACTTT; CDR3aa: CASSTDGYSYNSPLHF
abundance: -; d_gene: -; j_gene: TRBJ2-5; v_gene: TRBV19; CDR3nt: TGTGCCAGTAGTATCTCTCAAACTATACAAGAGACCCAGTACTTC; CDR3aa: CASSISQTIQETQYF
abundance: many; d_gene: -; j_gene: TRBJ2-3; v_gene: TRBV6-1; CDR3nt: TGTGCCAGCAGTGGTGAGGGATTGGGGCTAGATACGCAGTATTTT; CDR3aa: CASSGEGLGLDTQYF
abundance: many; d_gene: -; j_gene: TRBJ2-2; v_gene: TRBV2; CDR3nt: TGTGCCAGCAGCGTGCAAGATGCCGGGACCGGGGAGCTGTTTTTT; CDR3aa: CASSVQDAGTGELFF
abundance: few; d_gene: -; j_gene: TRBJ1-4; v_gene: TRBV12-3/TRBV12-4; CDR3nt: TGTGCCAGCAGTTTAGGGGGGAGAATTAATGAAAAACTGTTTTTT; CDR3aa: CASSLGGRINEKLFF
abundance: many; d_gene: -; j_gene: TRBJ2-7; v_gene: TRBV20-1; CDR3nt: TGCAGTGCCAACCAACAGCGGAGAGACGAGCAGTACTTC; CDR3aa: CSANQQRRDEQYF
abundance: -; d_gene: TRBD1; j_gene: TRBJ2-5; v_gene: TRBV6-2/TRBV6-3; CDR3nt: TGTGCCAGCAGCCGACAGGGGGCTTACCAAGAGACCCAGTACTTC; CDR3aa: CASSRQGAYQETQYF
abundance: few; d_gene: TRBD1; j_gene: TRBJ1-2; v_gene: TRBV29-1; CDR3nt: TGCAGCTCTTCAGGACAGGGAAACTATGGCTACACCTTC; CDR3aa: CSSSGQGNYGYTF
abundance: -; d_gene: TRBD1; j_gene: TRBJ2-2; v_gene: TRBV11-3; CDR3nt: TGTGCCAGCAGCCCCGCCGGGACAGGAACGAACACCGGGGAGCTGTTTTTT; CDR3aa: CASSPAGTGTNTGELFF
abundance: many; d_gene: -; j_gene: TRBJ1-5; v_gene: TRBV12-3/TRBV12-4; CDR3nt: TGTGCCAGCAGTTTAGTGCGGAAAAATAATCAGCCCCAGCATTTT; CDR3aa: CASSLVRKNNQPQHF
abundance: many; d_gene: -; j_gene: TRBJ1-1; v_gene: TRBV28; CDR3nt: TGTGCCACCCGAACGGGGGGGACTGAAGCTTTCTTT; CDR3aa: CATRTGGTEAFF
abundance: -; d_gene: TRBD1; j_gene: TRBJ2-7; v_gene: TRBV4-2; CDR3nt: TGTGCCAGCAGCCAAGGGAAAGTACAGGGGGTGTACGAGCAGTACTTC; CDR3aa: CASSQGKVQGVYEQYF
abundance: many; d_gene: -; j_gene: TRBJ2-7; v_gene: TRBV7-2; CDR3nt: TGTGCCAGCAGCCCCCCCTTAGACCATCCCTACGAGCAGTACTTC; CDR3aa: CASSPPLDHPYEQYF
abundance: many; d_gene: TRBD1; j_gene: TRBJ1-6; v_gene: TRBV28; CDR3nt: TGTGCCAGCAGCAAGGGGACAGCTGAATATAATTCACCCCTCCACTTT; CDR3aa: CASSKGTAEYNSPLHF
abundance: -; d_gene: -; j_gene: TRBJ2-7; v_gene: TRBV6-1; CDR3nt: TGTGCCAGCGAGGCCGGGGGGCACTACGAGCAGTACTTC; CDR3aa: CASEAGGHYEQYF
abundance: many; d_gene: -; j_gene: TRBJ2-5; v_gene: TRBV20-1; CDR3nt: TGCAGTGCTACCCCGGGACCTCAAGAGACCCAGTACTTC; CDR3aa: CSATPGPQETQYF
abundance: many; d_gene: -; j_gene: TRBJ2-7; v_gene: TRBV28; CDR3nt: TGTGCCAGCAGCCCTCCCAGCACCCTCGAGCAGTACTTC; CDR3aa: CASSPPSTLEQYF
abundance: -; d_gene: TRBD2; j_gene: TRBJ2-3; v_gene: TRBV2; CDR3nt: TGTGCCAGTTATAGCGGGAGCTCCGCGCCAGATACGCAGTATTTT; CDR3aa: CASYSGSSAPDTQYF
abundance: -; d_gene: TRBD1; j_gene: TRBJ1-5; v_gene: TRBV6-1; CDR3nt: TGTGCCAGCAGGATAGGCAGGGGGAGCGGCAATCAGCCCCAGCATTTT; CDR3aa: CASRIGRGSGNQPQHF
abundance: -; d_gene: TRBD2; j_gene: TRBJ2-7; v_gene: TRBV7-8; CDR3nt: TGTGCCAGCAGCGCAGCGGGAGGGCCAGCCGACGAGCAGTACTTC; CDR3aa: CASSAAGGPADEQYF
abundance: many; d_gene: -; j_gene: TRBJ1-1; v_gene: TRBV18; CDR3nt: TGTGCCAGCTCACCAGGGAGCACTGAAGCTTTCTTT; CDR3aa: CASSPGSTEAFF
abundance: many; d_gene: -; j_gene: TRBJ2-5; v_gene: TRBV29-1; CDR3nt: TGCAGCGTCCAAATGAGGCCCGGGCCCGATGGGGAGACCCAGTACTTC; CDR3aa: CSVQMRPGPDGETQYF
abundance: many; d_gene: TRBD1; j_gene: TRBJ2-7; v_gene: TRBV6-1; CDR3nt: TGTGCCAGCAGCGCTTTGGGACAGTCCTACGAGCAGTACTTC; CDR3aa: CASSALGQSYEQYF
abundance: many; d_gene: -; j_gene: TRBJ2-5; v_gene: TRBV2; CDR3nt: TGTGCCAGCAGATCCCGGGACACCACGGCAGAGACCCAGTACTTC; CDR3aa: CASRSRDTTAETQYF
abundance: few; d_gene: TRBD1; j_gene: TRBJ1-4; v_gene: TRBV20-1; CDR3nt: TGCAGTGCTAGAGTCCGGTGGACAGGGGATGAAAAACTGTTTTTT; CDR3aa: CSARVRWTGDEKLFF
abundance: few; d_gene: -; j_gene: TRBJ1-2; v_gene: TRBV5-6; CDR3nt: TGTGCCAGCAGCTTGGGGCTTCAGGGAGGCTACACCTTC; CDR3aa: CASSLGLQGGYTF
abundance: many; d_gene: -; j_gene: TRBJ1-2; v_gene: TRBV11-3; CDR3nt: TGTGCCAGCAGCTTCGGTAGAGGTGGCTACACCTTC; CDR3aa: CASSFGRGGYTF
abundance: many; d_gene: -; j_gene: TRBJ2-7; v_gene: TRBV12-3/TRBV12-4; CDR3nt: TGTGCCAGCAGTCTTCCAGGGGGGGGGTCAAAGCAGTACTTC; CDR3aa: CASSLPGGGSKQYF
abundance: many; d_gene: TRBD1; j_gene: TRBJ2-7; v_gene: TRBV24-1; CDR3nt: TGTGCCACCAGTGATCCGTTTAGGACAGGCGCCTACGAGCAGTACTTC; CDR3aa: CATSDPFRTGAYEQYF
abundance: -; d_gene: -; j_gene: TRBJ2-7; v_gene: TRBV2; CDR3nt: TGTGCCAGCAGTGAACCCGGGATGGGACGCGAGCAGTACTTC; CDR3aa: CASSEPGMGREQYF
abundance: -; d_gene: -; j_gene: TRBJ1-2; v_gene: TRBV20-1; CDR3nt: TGCAGTGCTAGGGACTTTGGCTACACCTTC; CDR3aa: CSARDFGYTF
abundance: -; d_gene: TRBD2; j_gene: TRBJ2-2; v_gene: TRBV30; CDR3nt: TGTGCCTGGAGTGTAGGGACTAGCGGGATAATCGGGGAGCTGTTTTTT; CDR3aa: CAWSVGTSGIIGELFF
abundance: many; d_gene: -; j_gene: TRBJ1-1; v_gene: TRBV2; CDR3nt: TGTGCCAGCAGTGAAGGGGCACTGAACACTGAAGCTTTCTTT; CDR3aa: CASSEGALNTEAFF
abundance: many; d_gene: -; j_gene: TRBJ2-6; v_gene: TRBV19; CDR3nt: TGTGCCAGTACCCAGCTCTTTAGCGCTGGGGCCAACGTCCTGACTTTC; CDR3aa: CASTQLFSAGANVLTF
abundance: many; d_gene: -; j_gene: TRBJ2-5; v_gene: TRBV28; CDR3nt: TGTGCCAGCAGTTTAGGTGTAAAGACCCAGTACTTC; CDR3aa: CASSLGVKTQYF